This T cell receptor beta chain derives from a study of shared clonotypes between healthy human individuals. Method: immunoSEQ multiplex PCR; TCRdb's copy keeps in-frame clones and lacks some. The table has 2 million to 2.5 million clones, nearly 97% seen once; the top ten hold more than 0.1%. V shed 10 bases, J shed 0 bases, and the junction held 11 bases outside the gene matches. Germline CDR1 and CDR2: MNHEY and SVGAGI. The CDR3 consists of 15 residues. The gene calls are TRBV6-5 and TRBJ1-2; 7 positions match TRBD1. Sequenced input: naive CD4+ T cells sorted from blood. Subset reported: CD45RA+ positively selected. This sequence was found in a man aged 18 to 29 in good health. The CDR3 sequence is CAIRQGASPNYGYTF. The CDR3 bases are TGTGCCATCCGACAGGGCGCCAGTCCTAACTATGGCTACACCTTC.